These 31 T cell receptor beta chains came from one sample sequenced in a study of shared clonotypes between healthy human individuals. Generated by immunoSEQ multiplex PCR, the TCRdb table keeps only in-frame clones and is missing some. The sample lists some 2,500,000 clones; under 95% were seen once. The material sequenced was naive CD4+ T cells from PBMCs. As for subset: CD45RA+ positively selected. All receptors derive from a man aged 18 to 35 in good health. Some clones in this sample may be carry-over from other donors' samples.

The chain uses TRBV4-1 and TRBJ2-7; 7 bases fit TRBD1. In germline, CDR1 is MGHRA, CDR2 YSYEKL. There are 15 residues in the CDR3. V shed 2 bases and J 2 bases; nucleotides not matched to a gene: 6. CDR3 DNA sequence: TGCGCCAGCAGCCAACCCCAGACAGGGACCTACGAGCAGTACTTC. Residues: CASSQPQTGTYEQYF.

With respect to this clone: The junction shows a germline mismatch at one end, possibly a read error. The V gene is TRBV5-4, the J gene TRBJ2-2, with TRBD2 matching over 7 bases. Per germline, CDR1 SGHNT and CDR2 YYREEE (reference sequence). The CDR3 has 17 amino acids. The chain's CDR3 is CASSRSLGLIKTGELFF. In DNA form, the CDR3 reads TGCGCCAGCAGCCGATCCTTGGGACTAATCAAGACCGGGGAGCTGTTTTTT.

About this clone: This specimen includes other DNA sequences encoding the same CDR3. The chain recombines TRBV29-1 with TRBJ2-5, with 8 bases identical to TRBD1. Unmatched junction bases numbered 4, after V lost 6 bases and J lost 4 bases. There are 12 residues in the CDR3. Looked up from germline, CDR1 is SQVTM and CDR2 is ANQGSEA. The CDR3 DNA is TGCAGCGTAGCAGGGGGCCCAGAGACCCAGTACTTC. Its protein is CSVAGGPETQYF.

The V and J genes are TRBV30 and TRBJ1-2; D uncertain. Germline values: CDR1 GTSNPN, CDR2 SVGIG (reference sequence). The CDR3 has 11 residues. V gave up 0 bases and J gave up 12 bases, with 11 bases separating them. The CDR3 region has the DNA TGTGCCTGGAGTGTGGAGACCAAACACACCTTC. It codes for CAWSVETKHTF.

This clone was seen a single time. The CDR3 sequence: CASSWGGENIQYF. The CDR3, as DNA: TGTGCCAGCAGTTGGGGAGGGGAAAACATTCAGTACTTC. The chain employs TRBV28 and TRBJ2-4; the match to TRBD2 covers 7 bases. CDR1 is MDHEN, CDR2 SYDVKM, per germline. V trimming: 4 bases; J trimming: 5 bases; junction bases outside the gene matches: 2. The CDR3 is 13 residues long.

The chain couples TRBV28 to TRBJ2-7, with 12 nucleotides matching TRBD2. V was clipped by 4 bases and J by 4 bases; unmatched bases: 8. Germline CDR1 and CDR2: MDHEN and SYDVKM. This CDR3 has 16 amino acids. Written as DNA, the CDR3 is TGTGCCAGCAGTTCCCCCCGACTAGCGGGAGCTTACGAGCAGTACTTC. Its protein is CASSSPRLAGAYEQYF.

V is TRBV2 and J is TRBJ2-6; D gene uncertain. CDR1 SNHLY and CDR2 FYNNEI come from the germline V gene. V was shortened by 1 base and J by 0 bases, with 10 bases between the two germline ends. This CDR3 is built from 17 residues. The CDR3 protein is CASSEGAPRSGANVLTF. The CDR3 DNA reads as TGTGCCAGCAGTGAAGGGGCCCCGCGCTCTGGGGCCAACGTCCTGACTTTC.

In nucleotides, the CDR3 is TGTGCCAGCAGCACCCGGACAGGCCACACTGAAGCTTTCTTT. It yields the protein CASSTRTGHTEAFF. The V and J genes are TRBV7-9 and TRBJ1-1; the match to TRBD1 covers 7 bases. Germline loops: CDR1 SEHNR, CDR2 FQNEAQ (reference sequence). V lost 5 bases and J lost 3; bases outside the gene matches: 6. CDR3 length equals 14 residues.

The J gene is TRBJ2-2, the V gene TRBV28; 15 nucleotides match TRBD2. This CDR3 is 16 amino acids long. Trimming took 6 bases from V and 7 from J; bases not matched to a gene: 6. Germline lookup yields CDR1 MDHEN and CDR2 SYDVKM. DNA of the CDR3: TGTGCCAGCAGACCGCGGACTAGCGGGAGGGTCGGGGAGCTGTTTTTT. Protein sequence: CASRPRTSGRVGELFF.

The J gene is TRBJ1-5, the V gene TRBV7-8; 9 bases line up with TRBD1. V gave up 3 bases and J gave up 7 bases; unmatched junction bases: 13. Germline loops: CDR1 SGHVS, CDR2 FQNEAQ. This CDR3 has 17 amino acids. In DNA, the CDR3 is TGTGCCAGCAGCTTTAAACCCGGACAGGGGATTTGGCAGCCCCAGCATTTT. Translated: CASSFKPGQGIWQPQHF.

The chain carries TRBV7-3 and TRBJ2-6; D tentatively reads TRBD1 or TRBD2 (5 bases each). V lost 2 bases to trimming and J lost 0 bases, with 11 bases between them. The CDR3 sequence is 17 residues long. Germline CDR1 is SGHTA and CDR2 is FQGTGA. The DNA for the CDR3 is TGTGCCAGCAGCTTAGAGGGGTCTCGCTCTGGGGCCAACGTCCTGACTTTC. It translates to CASSLEGSRSGANVLTF.

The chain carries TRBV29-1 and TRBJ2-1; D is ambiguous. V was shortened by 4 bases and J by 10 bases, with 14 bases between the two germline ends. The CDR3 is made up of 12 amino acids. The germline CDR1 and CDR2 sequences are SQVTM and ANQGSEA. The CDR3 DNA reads TGCAGCGTTGGTTGGACCGAAATCGAGCAGTTCTTC. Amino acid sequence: CSVGWTEIEQFF.

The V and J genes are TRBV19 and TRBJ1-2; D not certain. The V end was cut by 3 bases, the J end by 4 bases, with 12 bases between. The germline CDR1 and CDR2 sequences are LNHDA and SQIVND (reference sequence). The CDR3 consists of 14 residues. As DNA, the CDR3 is TGTGCCAGTAGTATGAGGAATCGGATCTATGGCTACACCTTC. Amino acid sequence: CASSMRNRIYGYTF.

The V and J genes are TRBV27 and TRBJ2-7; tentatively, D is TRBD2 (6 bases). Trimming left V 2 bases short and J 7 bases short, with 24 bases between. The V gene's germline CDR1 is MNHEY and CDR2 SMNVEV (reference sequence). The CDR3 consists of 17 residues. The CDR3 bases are TGTGCCAGCAGTTTAAAGTCGGGGACTCCCGGGCGAGAGGAGCAGTACTTC. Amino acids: CASSLKSGTPGREEQYF.

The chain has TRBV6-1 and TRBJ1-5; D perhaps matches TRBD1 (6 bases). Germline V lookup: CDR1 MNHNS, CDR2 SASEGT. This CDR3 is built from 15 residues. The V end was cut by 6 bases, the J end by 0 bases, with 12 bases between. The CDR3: CASRGTHSSNQPQHF. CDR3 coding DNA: TGTGCCAGCAGGGGGACACATTCTAGCAATCAGCCCCAGCATTTT.

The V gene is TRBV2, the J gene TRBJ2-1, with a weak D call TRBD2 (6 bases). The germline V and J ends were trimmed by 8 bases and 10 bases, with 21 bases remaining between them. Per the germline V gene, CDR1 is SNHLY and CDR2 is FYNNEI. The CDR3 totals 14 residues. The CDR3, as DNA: TGTGCCAGCTGCGAAGGCCGTTGGGGGGACGAGCAGTTCTTC. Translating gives CASCEGRWGDEQFF.

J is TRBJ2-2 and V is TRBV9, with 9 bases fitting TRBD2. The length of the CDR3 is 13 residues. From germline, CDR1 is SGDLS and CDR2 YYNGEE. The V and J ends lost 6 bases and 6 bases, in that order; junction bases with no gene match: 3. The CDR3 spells CASNSGSAGELFF. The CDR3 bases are TGTGCCAGCAATAGCGGGAGTGCCGGGGAGCTGTTTTTT. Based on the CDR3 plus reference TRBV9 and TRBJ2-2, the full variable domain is DSGVTQTPKHLITATGQRVTLRCSPRSGDLSVYWYQQSLDQGLQFLIQYYNGEERAKGNILERFSAQQFPDLHSELNLSSLELGDSALYFCASNSGSAGELFFGEGSRLTVL.

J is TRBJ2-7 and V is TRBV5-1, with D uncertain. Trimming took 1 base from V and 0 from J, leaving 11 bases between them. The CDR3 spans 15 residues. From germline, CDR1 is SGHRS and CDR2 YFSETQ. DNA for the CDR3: TGCGCCAGCAGCTTGTGGATCACGAGCTCCTACGAGCAGTACTTC. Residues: CASSLWITSSYEQYF.

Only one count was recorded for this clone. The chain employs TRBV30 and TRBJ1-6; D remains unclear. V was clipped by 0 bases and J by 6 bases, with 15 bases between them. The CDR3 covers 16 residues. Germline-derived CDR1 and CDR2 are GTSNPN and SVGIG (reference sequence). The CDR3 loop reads CAWSVHPSRRNSPLHF. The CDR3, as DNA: TGTGCCTGGAGTGTTCATCCCTCCCGGCGTAATTCACCCCTCCACTTT.

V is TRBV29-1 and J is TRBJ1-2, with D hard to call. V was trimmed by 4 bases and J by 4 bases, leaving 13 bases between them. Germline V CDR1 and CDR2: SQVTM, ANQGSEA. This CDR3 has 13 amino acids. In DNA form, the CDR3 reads TGCAGCGTTGGAGAGATCCCACCCTATGGCTACACCTTC. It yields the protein CSVGEIPPYGYTF.

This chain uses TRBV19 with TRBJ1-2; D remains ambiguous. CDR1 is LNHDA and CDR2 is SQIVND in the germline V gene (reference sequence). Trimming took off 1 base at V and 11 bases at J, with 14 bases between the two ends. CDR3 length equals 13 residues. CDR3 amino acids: CASSIGAAGDYTF. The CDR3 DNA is TGTGCCAGTAGTATAGGGGCAGCCGGGGATTACACCTTC.

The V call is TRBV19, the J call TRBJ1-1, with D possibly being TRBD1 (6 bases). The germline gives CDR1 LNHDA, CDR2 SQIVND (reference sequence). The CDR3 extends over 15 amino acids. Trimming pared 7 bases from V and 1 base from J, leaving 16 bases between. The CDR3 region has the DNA TGTGCCAGTACCCCCCTGGGGGCAGGGAACACTGAAGCTTTCTTT. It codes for CASTPLGAGNTEAFF.

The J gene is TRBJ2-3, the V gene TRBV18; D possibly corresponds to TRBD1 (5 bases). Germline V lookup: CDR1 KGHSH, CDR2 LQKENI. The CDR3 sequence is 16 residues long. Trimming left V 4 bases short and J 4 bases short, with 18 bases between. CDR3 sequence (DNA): TGTGCCAGCTCACGGGCCCCGGCCAGGGAAGCAGATACGCAGTATTTT. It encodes CASSRAPAREADTQYF.

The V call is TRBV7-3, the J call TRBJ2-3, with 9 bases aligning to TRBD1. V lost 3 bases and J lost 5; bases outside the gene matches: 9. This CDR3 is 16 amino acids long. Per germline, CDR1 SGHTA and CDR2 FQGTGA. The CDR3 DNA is TGTGCCAGCAGCTTCGGTCACAGGGGGCGCGGAGATACGCAGTATTTT. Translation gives CASSFGHRGRGDTQYF.

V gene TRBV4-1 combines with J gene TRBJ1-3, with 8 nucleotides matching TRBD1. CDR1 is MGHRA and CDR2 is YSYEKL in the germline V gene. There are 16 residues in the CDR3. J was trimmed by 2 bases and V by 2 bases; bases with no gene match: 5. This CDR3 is CASSQLGTGAGNTIYF. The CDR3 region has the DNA TGCGCCAGCAGCCAACTCGGGACAGGCGCTGGAAACACCATATATTTT.

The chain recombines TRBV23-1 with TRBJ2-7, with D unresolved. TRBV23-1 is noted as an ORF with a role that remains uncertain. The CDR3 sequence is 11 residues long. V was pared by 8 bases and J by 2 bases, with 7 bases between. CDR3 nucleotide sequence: TGCGCCAGCCCCGACGCCTACGAGCAGTACTTC. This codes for CASPDAYEQYF.

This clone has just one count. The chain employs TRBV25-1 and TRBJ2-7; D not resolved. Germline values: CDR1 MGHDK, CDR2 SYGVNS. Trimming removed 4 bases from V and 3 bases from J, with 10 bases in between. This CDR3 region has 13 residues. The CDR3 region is CASSAGFYYEQYF. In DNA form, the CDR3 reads TGTGCCAGCAGTGCTGGATTTTACTACGAGCAGTACTTC.

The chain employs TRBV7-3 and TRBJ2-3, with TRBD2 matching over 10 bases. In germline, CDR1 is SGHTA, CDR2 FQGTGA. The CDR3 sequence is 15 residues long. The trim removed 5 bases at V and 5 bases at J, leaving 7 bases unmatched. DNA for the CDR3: TGTGCCAGCAGCCCGAGGGCTAGCGGGAGAGATACGCAGTATTTT. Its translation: CASSPRASGRDTQYF.

The CDR3 here is CASSEASIYGYTF. CDR3 coding DNA: TGTGCCAGCAGTGAAGCGAGCATCTATGGCTACACCTTC. The rearrangement links TRBV2 to TRBJ1-2; D is unresolved. CDR3 length: 13 amino acids. Deletions cut 0 bases from V and 4 bases from J, with 6 bases between. The V gene's germline CDR1 is SNHLY and CDR2 FYNNEI.

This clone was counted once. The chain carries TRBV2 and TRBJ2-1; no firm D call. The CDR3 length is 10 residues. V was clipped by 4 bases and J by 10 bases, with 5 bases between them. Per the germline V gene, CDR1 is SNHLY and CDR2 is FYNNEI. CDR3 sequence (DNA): TGTGCCAGCAGTGTTGGGGAGCAGTTCTTC. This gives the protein CASSVGEQFF. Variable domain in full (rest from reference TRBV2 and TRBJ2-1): EPEVTQTPSHQVTQMGQEVILRCVPISNHLYFYWYRQILGQKVEFLVSFYNNEISEKSEIFDDQFSVERPDGSNFTLKIRSTKLEDSAMYFCASSVGEQFFGPGTRLTVL.

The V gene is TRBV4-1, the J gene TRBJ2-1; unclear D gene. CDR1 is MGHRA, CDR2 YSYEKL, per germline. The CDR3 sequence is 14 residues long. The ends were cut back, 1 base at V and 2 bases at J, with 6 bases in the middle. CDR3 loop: CASSQGSTYNEQFF. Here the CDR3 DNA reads TGCGCCAGCAGCCAAGGCTCCACCTACAATGAGCAGTTCTTC.